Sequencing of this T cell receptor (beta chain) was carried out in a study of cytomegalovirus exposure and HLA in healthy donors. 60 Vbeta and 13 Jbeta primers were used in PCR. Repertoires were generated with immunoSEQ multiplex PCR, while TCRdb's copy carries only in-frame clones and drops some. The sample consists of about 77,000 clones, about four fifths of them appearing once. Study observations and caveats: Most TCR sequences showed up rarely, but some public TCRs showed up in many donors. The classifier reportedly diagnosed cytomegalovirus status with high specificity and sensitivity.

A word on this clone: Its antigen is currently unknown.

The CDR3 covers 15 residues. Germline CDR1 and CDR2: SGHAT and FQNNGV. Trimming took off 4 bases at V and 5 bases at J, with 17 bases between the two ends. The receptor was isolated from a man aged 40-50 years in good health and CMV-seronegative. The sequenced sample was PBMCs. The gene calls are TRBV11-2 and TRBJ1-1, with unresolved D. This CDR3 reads CASSSFGNPGTEAFF. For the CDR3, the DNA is TGTGCCAGCAGCTCGTTCGGGAACCCTGGGACTGAAGCTTTCTTT.